The next 27 T cell receptor beta chains were all read from a single sample in a study of CD8 T cells in Susac syndrome (dated by TCRdb to between 2018 and 2020). To prepare the library, the immunoSEQ multiplex PCR assay was applied. RNA was extracted using the RNeasy kit, and roughly 0.5 to 1 microgram was reverse transcribed with random hexamers. TCRdb's own reprocessing of the public reads used fastp at Q25 and MiXCR and kept productive beta chains. Every distinct CDR3 protein forms one entry, paired with its most common genes and DNA. In this sample the table shows about 80,000 distinct CDR3 sequences, 90% to 95% of which occur a single time. The ten top clones hold about 0.27% of the sample. What was sequenced was CD8+ T cells from PBMCs. The receptors stem from a human donor in good health.

This chain connects TRBV20-1 to TRBJ1-2; D unresolved. Germline CDR1 reads DFQATT; CDR2 reads SNEGSKA (reference sequence). The CDR3 runs to 11 residues. With 0 bases removed from V and 12 bases from J, the gap between germline ends came to 11 bases. The chain's CDR3 is CSARDSVQNTF. The CDR3 bases are TGCAGTGCTAGAGACTCGGTTCAAAACACCTTC.

The CDR3 protein is CASSVGDNTEAFF. CDR3 DNA: TGTGCCAGCAGCGTAGGGGATAACACTGAAGCTTTCTTT. V gene TRBV9 combines with J gene TRBJ1-1; D remains ambiguous. Trimming left V 0 bases short and J 2 bases short, with 5 bases between. This CDR3 has 13 residues. Germline lookup yields CDR1 SGDLS and CDR2 YYNGEE.

The CDR3 loop reads CASSERAEGEKLFF. In DNA, the CDR3 is TGTGCCAGCAGTGAAAGGGCCGAGGGTGAAAAACTGTTTTTT. The chain employs TRBV6-1 and TRBJ1-4; the D is unclear. V lost 2 bases and J lost 7, with 11 bases in between. The CDR3 extends over 14 amino acids. CDR1 is MNHNS and CDR2 is SASEGT in the germline V gene.

This clonotype occurred once. This chain connects TRBV5-6 to TRBJ1-1; D is undetermined. The V end was cut by 5 bases, the J end by 0 bases, with 11 bases between. The CDR3 has 14 residues. The V gene's germline CDR1 is SGHDT and CDR2 YYEEEE. The chain's CDR3 is CASSLPRMNTEAFF. The DNA for the CDR3 is TGTGCCAGCAGTTTGCCACGGATGAACACTGAAGCTTTCTTT. Full variable domain (missing parts from reference TRBV5-6 and TRBJ1-1): DAGVTQSPTHLIKTRGQQVTLRCSPKSGHDTVSWYQQALGQGPQFIFQYYEEEERQRGNFPDRFSGHQFPNYSSELNVNALLLGDSALYLCASSLPRMNTEAFFGQGTRLTVV.

V usage is TRBV27 and J usage is TRBJ2-5, with TRBD1 matching over 7 bases. V gave up 6 bases and J gave up 3 bases; unmatched junction bases: 10. The germline V gene has CDR1 MNHEY and CDR2 SMNVEV (reference sequence). The CDR3 spans 15 residues. The CDR3 nucleotides are TGTGCCAGCAGCCCCAGGGACAGACAAAAAGAGACCCAGTACTTC. This translates into CASSPRDRQKETQYF.

This rearrangement joins TRBV27 to TRBJ2-1; D uncertain. Deletions cut 3 bases from V and 12 bases from J, with 12 bases between. Germline lookup yields CDR1 MNHEY and CDR2 SMNVEV (reference sequence). The CDR3 covers 12 residues. CDR3 sequence (DNA): TGTGCCAGCAGTTTTGATGGAGCCCGGCAGTTCTTC. Translating gives CASSFDGARQFF.

The genes are TRBV25-1 and TRBJ2-7; 12 positions agree with TRBD2. Germline V gives CDR1 MGHDK, CDR2 SYGVNS. The junction had 10 bases not matched to a gene; V was cut back by 3 bases and J by 4 bases. CDR3 length: 17 amino acids. CDR3 sequence reads: CASSDRTSGGTKYEQYF. CDR3 nucleotide sequence: TGTGCCAGCAGTGATAGAACTAGCGGGGGGACCAAATACGAGCAGTACTTC.

This chain uses TRBV4-2 with TRBJ2-7; TRBD1 matches 9 bases. The ends lost 1 base at V and 5 bases at J; junction bases unmatched: 9. The length of the CDR3 is 16 residues. Germline lookup yields CDR1 LGHNA and CDR2 YNFKEQ. The CDR3 nucleotides are TGTGCCAGCAGCCAAGTCCAGGACAGGGGAACCGACGAGCAGTACTTC. As protein: CASSQVQDRGTDEQYF.

This sequence joins TRBV7-8 and TRBJ2-1, with 9 bases identical to TRBD1. CDR1 and CDR2 (germline): SGHVS, FQNEAQ. V shed 1 base and J 2 bases; nucleotides not matched to a gene: 3. The CDR3 sequence is 16 residues long. The CDR3 reads CASSLEDRGPYNEQFF. CDR3 sequence (DNA): TGTGCCAGCAGCTTAGAGGACAGGGGACCCTACAATGAGCAGTTCTTC. The full variable domain, with the rest looked up from reference TRBV7-8 and TRBJ2-1, is GAGVSQSPRYKVAKRGQDVALRCDPISGHVSLFWYQQALGQGPEFLTYFQNEAQLDKSGLPSDRFFAERPEGSVSTLKIQRTQQEDSAVYLCASSLEDRGPYNEQFFGPGTRLTVL.

The rearrangement links TRBV20-1 to TRBJ1-2; the D gene is possibly TRBD1 (5 bases). Trimming removed 1 base at V and 3 bases at J, with 9 bases between. The CDR3 extends over 13 amino acids. Germline CDR1 reads DFQATT; CDR2 reads SNEGSKA (reference sequence). The CDR3 DNA reads as TGCAGTGCTAGAGGACAGCCTTACTATGGCTACACCTTC. Translating it yields CSARGQPYYGYTF.

The chain is built from TRBV29-1 and TRBJ2-2, with 7 bases matching TRBD1. Germline V gene sequence: CDR1 SQVTM, CDR2 ANQGSEA. The J segment lost 1 base and the V segment lost 6 bases, leaving 2 bases of the junction unmatched. The CDR3 runs 13 residues. CDR3 residues: CSVTGQNTGELFF. CDR3 nucleotide sequence: TGCAGCGTGACAGGGCAGAACACCGGGGAGCTGTTTTTT.

The gene calls are TRBV5-6 and TRBJ2-3, with 10 nucleotides matching TRBD1. The trim removed 0 bases at V and 2 bases at J, leaving 3 bases unmatched. The CDR3 loop spans 16 amino acids. CDR1 and CDR2 from the germline V gene are SGHDT and YYEEEE. CDR3 region: CASSLAGTGVTDTQYF. CDR3 in DNA: TGTGCCAGCAGCTTGGCGGGGACAGGGGTCACAGATACGCAGTATTTT.

The rearrangement joins TRBV3-1 to TRBJ1-2; maybe TRBD1 (6 bases). V was clipped by 2 bases and J by 4 bases, with 20 bases between them. Germline CDR1 LGHDT, CDR2 YNNKEL (reference sequence). CDR3 length: 17 amino acids. The CDR3 bases are TGTGCCAGCAGCCAAATCTCGGGGGTTAGGGGGATCTATGGCTACACCTTC. This gives the protein CASSQISGVRGIYGYTF. Variable domain in full (rest from reference TRBV3-1 and TRBJ1-2): DTAVSQTPKYLVTQMGNDKSIKCEQNLGHDTMYWYKQDSKKFLKIMFSYNNKELIINETVPNRFSPKSPDKAHLNLHINSLELGDSAVYFCASSQISGVRGIYGYTFGSGTRLTVV.

The chain links TRBV12-3 or TRBV12-4 to TRBJ1-3; D gene uncertain. The CDR3 runs 11 residues. V was trimmed by 4 bases and J by 3 bases, leaving 1 base between them. Written as DNA, the CDR3 is TGTGCCAGCAGTTATGGAAACACCATATATTTT. The encoded protein is CASSYGNTIYF.

This clonotype was recorded once. V usage is TRBV5-6 and J usage is TRBJ1-5; D is unresolved. The CDR3 loop spans 13 amino acids. Germline V lookup: CDR1 SGHDT, CDR2 YYEEEE. Trimming stripped 4 bases from V and 4 bases from J, with 9 bases between. The DNA for the CDR3 is TGTGCCAGCAGCGAGACGGGAAATCAGCCCCAGCATTTT. Its translation is CASSETGNQPQHF.

The rearrangement uses TRBV7-9 and TRBJ2-1, with unresolved D. The germline V gene has CDR1 SEHNR and CDR2 FQNEAQ (reference sequence). CDR3 length: 15 amino acids. The V gene lost 1 base and the J gene lost 2 bases, with 9 bases spanning the gap. The CDR3 is CASSLGITPYNEQFF. The CDR3, as DNA: TGTGCCAGCAGCTTAGGGATTACCCCCTACAATGAGCAGTTCTTC.

V usage is TRBV4-1 and J usage is TRBJ2-1, with unresolved D. The CDR3 contains 14 residues. Trimming shortened V by 0 bases and J by 5 bases, and 8 bases separated the two germline ends. Germline loops: CDR1 MGHRA, CDR2 YSYEKL. This CDR3 is CASSQDVQDNEQFF. The CDR3, as DNA: TGCGCCAGCAGCCAAGATGTCCAGGACAATGAGCAGTTCTTC.

The chain uses TRBV28 and TRBJ2-4; TRBD2 agrees at 7 bases. The germline V gene has CDR1 MDHEN and CDR2 SYDVKM. The CDR3 runs to 13 residues. Germline trimming cut 7 bases from V and 6 bases from J; bases unmatched to any gene: 6. The CDR3, as DNA: TGTGCCAGCACCTTGTCTAGCGGAAACATTCAGTACTTC. It codes for CASTLSSGNIQYF.

The chain carries TRBV27 and TRBJ2-5; D tentatively fits TRBD1 or TRBD2 (6 bases each). V was shortened by 3 bases and J by 4 bases, with 15 bases between the two germline ends. The CDR3 is 15 residues long. CDR1 is MNHEY and CDR2 is SMNVEV in the germline V gene (reference sequence). The CDR3 bases are TGTGCCAGCAGTTTGGGGGGCCCGGTCCGAGAGACCCAGTACTTC. It is translated as CASSLGGPVRETQYF.

V is TRBV29-1 and J is TRBJ2-7, with D hard to call. Germline V gene data show CDR1 as SQVTM and CDR2 as ANQGSEA. The CDR3 spans 10 residues. The V end lost 6 bases, the J end lost 7 bases, and 10 bases lay between the germline ends. The CDR3 sequence is CSVVQAEQYF. CDR3 in DNA: TGCAGCGTCGTGCAAGCAGAGCAGTACTTC.

This clonotype was picked up one time. The chain combines TRBV7-8 with TRBJ2-7; 8 bases agree with TRBD2. After removal of 1 base from V and 0 bases from J, the junction contained 2 bases not matched to a gene. CDR1 and CDR2 (germline): SGHVS, FQNEAQ. This CDR3 contains 15 residues. The CDR3 DNA follows: TGTGCCAGCAGCTTAGGTCTAGCGGGCTCCTACGAGCAGTACTTC. Translated: CASSLGLAGSYEQYF.

This clonotype occurred once. This chain links TRBV20-1 with TRBJ2-7, with 11 bases that match TRBD2. The germline CDR1 and CDR2 sequences are DFQATT and SNEGSKA (reference sequence). Losses at the gene ends were 3 bases for V and 5 bases for J; bases not matched to a gene: 9. CDR3 length: 15 amino acids. CDR3 sequence (DNA): TGCAGTGCTAGGCCCTTAGCGGGGGGGCTGGACGAGCAGTACTTC. Its protein product is CSARPLAGGLDEQYF.

V is TRBV25-1 and J is TRBJ2-1; 12 nucleotides line up with TRBD2. With V trimmed by 6 bases and J by 7 bases, 4 bases remained unmatched. The CDR3 consists of 14 residues. Germline assignment: CDR1 MGHDK and CDR2 SYGVNS. The DNA for the CDR3 is TGTGCCAGCAGGGGACTAGCGGGTTGGAATGAGCAGTTCTTC. This translates into CASRGLAGWNEQFF.

Only one count was recorded for this clonotype. The rearrangement joins TRBV5-6 to TRBJ2-7, with D perhaps TRBD1 (6 bases). There are 15 residues in the CDR3. V was shortened by 5 bases and J by 5 bases, with 20 bases between the two germline ends. CDR1 is SGHDT and CDR2 is YYEEEE in the germline V gene. This CDR3 is CASRQGQMTFHEQYF. CDR3 in DNA: TGTGCCAGCAGGCAGGGACAAATGACCTTCCACGAGCAGTACTTC.

The sample holds one count of this clonotype. The chain has TRBV12-3 or TRBV12-4 and TRBJ2-3; D unclear. Trimming stripped 0 bases from V and 6 bases from J, with 7 bases between. The CDR3 consists of 13 residues. CDR3 DNA: TGTGCCAGCAGTTTAGCCGGCCCGGATACGCAGTATTTT. This encodes CASSLAGPDTQYF.

The chain uses TRBV7-8 and TRBJ2-5; 9 nucleotides match TRBD2. This CDR3 has 15 residues. The trim removed 2 bases at V and 3 bases at J, leaving 4 bases unmatched. Germline V gene lookup returns CDR1 SGHVS and CDR2 FQNEAQ. CDR3 amino acids: CASSLILAGKETQYF. The CDR3, as DNA: TGTGCCAGCAGCTTAATTCTAGCGGGGAAAGAGACCCAGTACTTC.

The chain combines TRBV28 with TRBJ2-5; either TRBD1 or TRBD2 may fit D (5 bases each). The CDR3 has 14 amino acids. V shed 0 bases and J shed 7 bases, with 12 bases lying between them. Germline loops: CDR1 MDHEN, CDR2 SYDVKM. CDR3 nucleotide sequence: TGTGCCAGCAGTTTATGGGGGGACCCCTGGACCCAGTACTTC. It translates to CASSLWGDPWTQYF.